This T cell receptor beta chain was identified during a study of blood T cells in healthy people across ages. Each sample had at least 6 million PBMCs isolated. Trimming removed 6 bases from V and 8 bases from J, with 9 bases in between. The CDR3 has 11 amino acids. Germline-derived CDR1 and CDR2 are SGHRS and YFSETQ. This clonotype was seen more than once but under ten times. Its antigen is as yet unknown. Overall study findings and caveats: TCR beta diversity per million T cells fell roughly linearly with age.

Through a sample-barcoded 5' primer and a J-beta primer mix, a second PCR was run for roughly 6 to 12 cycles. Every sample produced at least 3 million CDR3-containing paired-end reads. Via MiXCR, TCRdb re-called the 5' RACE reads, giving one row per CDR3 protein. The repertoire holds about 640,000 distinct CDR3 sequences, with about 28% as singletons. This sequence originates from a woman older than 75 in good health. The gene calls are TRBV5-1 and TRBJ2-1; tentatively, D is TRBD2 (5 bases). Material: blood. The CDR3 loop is CASTQEDEQFF. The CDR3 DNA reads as TGCGCCAGCACCCAGGAGGATGAGCAGTTCTTC.